This T cell receptor beta chain derives from a study of identical twins. CDR1 is LGHDT and CDR2 is YNNKEL in the germline V gene (reference sequence). V was cut by 7 bases and J by 3 bases, with 16 bases left in between. The CDR3 runs to 15 residues. Study conclusions and caveats: The more abundant beta clonotypes in cord blood had fewer insertions, and memory repertoires did not show this.

As to this clonotype: Its matching antigen is unknown.

Template switching (which added a universal primer site) was used, and cDNA carried unique molecular identifiers. Each CDR3 protein gets one entry after TCRdb re-called the 5' RACE reads with MiXCR. The repertoire holds about 530,000 distinct CDR3 sequences, with approximately 20% as singletons. Each donor was a healthy Caucasian. This same sample was also taken into another study, of yellow fever vaccine responses in identical twins.

This clonotype was sampled from a woman aged 18-29 years in good health. Sequenced input: CD4+ T cells sorted from blood. This sequence joins TRBV3-1 and TRBJ2-1, with D tentatively TRBD2 (5 bases). As DNA, the CDR3 is TGTGCCAGCAACACCTATCGGGCGGGCTACAATGAGCAGTTCTTC. Its translation: CASNTYRAGYNEQFF.